This TCR beta chain was captured by sequencing in a study of tumor and adjacent non-tumor tissue in lung cancer. Study-wide background: Stage I to III disease affected about nine men and 5 women aged about 31 to 85.

Remarks on this clonotype: Its antigen is not known. A read error is likely, as this CDR3 ends without the conserved phenylalanine or tryptophan.

Study-wide results and caveats: Compared with tumor, normal lung showed significantly lower TCR diversity. Patients with more diverse tumor TCRs had worse survival.

The template was RNA from unsorted bulk tissue. The normal lung tissue was taken more than 3 cm from the tumor edge. Between August and November 2014, newly diagnosed, chemotherapy-naive lung cancer patients underwent thoracic surgery in China. In germline, CDR1 is SQVTM, CDR2 ANQGSEA. This CDR3 has 12 amino acids. Three rounds of nested PCR, following a modified ARM-PCR protocol, produced the TCRbeta library. A single record per CDR3 protein comes from TCRdb applying MiXCR to the multiplex PCR reads. The data contain roughly 74,000 distinct CDR3 sequences, more than 65% of them singletons. The receptor was isolated from a man in his 70s with non-small cell lung cancer. This sequence joins TRBV29-1 and TRBJ2-7, with D unclear. Sequences were obtained from distant non-tumor lung tissue. This CDR3 is CSVDDGSYEQYL. CDR3 in DNA: TGCAGCGTTGATGATGGTTCCTACGAACAGTACCTC.